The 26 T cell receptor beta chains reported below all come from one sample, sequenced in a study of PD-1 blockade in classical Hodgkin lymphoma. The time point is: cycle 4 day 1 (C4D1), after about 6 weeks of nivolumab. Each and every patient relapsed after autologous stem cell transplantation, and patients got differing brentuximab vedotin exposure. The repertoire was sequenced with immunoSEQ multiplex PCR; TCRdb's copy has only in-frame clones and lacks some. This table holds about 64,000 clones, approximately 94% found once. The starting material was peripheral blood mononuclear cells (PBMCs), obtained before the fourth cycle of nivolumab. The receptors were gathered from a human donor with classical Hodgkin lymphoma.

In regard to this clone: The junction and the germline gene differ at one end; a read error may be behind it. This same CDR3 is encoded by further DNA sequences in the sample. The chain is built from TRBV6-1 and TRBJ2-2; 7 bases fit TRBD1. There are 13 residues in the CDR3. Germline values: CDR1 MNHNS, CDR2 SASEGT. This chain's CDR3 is CASREQGFGELFF. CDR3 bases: TGTGCTAGCAGAGAACAGGGGTTCGGGGAGCTGTTTTTT.

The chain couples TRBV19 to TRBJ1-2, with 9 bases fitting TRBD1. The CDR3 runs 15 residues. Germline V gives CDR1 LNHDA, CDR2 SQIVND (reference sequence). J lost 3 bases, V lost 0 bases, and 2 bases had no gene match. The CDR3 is CASSIDRQGDYGYTF. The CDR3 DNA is TGTGCCAGTAGTATAGATCGACAGGGGGACTATGGCTACACCTTC.

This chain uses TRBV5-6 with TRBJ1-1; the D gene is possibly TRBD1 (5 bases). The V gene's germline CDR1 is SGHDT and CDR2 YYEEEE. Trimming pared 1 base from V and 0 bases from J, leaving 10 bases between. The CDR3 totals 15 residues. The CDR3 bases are TGTGCCAGCAGCTTGTTCGGGGGAGTGAACACTGAAGCTTTCTTT. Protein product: CASSLFGGVNTEAFF.

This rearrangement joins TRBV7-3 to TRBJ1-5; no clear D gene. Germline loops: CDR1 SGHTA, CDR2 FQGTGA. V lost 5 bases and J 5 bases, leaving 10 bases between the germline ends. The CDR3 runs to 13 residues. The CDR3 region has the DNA TGTGCCAGCAGCCCCGGTGGGGATCAGCCCCAGCATTTT. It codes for CASSPGGDQPQHF. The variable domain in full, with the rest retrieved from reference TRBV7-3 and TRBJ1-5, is GAGVSQTPSNKVTEKGKYVELRCDPISGHTALYWYRQSLGQGPEFLIYFQGTGAADDSGLPNDRFFAVRPEGSVSTLKIQRTERGDSAVYLCASSPGGDQPQHFGDGTRLSIL.

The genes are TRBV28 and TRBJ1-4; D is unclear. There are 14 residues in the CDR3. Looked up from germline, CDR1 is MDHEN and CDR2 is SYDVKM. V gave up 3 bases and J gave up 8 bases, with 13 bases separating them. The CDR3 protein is CASSLSGFGEKLFF. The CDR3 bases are TGTGCCAGCAGTTTGTCCGGGTTCGGGGAAAAACTGTTTTTT.

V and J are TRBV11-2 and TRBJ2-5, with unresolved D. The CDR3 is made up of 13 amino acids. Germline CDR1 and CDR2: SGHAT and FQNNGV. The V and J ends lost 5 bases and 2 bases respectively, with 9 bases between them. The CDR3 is CASSMGSQETQYF. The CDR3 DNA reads TGTGCCAGCAGCATGGGATCTCAAGAGACCCAGTACTTC.

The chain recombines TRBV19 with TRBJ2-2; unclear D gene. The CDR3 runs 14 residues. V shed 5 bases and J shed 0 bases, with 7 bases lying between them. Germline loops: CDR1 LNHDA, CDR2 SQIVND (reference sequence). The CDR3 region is CASSLSANTGELFF. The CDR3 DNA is TGTGCCAGTAGTTTGTCTGCGAACACCGGGGAGCTGTTTTTT. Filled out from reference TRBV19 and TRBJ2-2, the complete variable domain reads DGGITQSPKYLFRKEGQNVTLSCEQNLNHDAMYWYRQDPGQGLRLIYYSQIVNDFQKGDIAEGYSVSREKKESFPLTVTSAQKNPTAFYLCASSLSANTGELFFGEGSRLTVL.

CDR3 sequence: CASSQDAPQVGGELFF. CDR3 nucleotide sequence: TGCGCCAGCAGCCAAGATGCTCCACAGGTGGGCGGGGAGCTGTTTTTT. The chain couples TRBV4-1 to TRBJ2-2; maybe TRBD1 (5 bases). V was trimmed by 0 bases and J by 7 bases, leaving 15 bases between them. There are 16 residues in the CDR3. Germline V gene lookup returns CDR1 MGHRA and CDR2 YSYEKL.

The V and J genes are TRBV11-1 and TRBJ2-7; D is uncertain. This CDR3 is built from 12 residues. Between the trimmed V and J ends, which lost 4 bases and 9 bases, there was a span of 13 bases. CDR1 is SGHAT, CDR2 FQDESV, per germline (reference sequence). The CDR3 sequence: CASSSARVRQYF. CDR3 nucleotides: TGTGCCAGCAGCTCGGCCCGGGTACGGCAGTACTTC.

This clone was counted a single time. CDR3 DNA: TGTGCCAACACCAACTGGGGGGCAGATCACTATGGCTACACCTTC. It codes for CANTNWGADHYGYTF. V usage is TRBV6-1 and J usage is TRBJ1-2, with D possibly being TRBD1 (6 bases). The CDR3 is 15 residues long. From germline, CDR1 is MNHNS and CDR2 SASEGT. The V end was cut by 10 bases, the J end by 3 bases, with 21 bases between.

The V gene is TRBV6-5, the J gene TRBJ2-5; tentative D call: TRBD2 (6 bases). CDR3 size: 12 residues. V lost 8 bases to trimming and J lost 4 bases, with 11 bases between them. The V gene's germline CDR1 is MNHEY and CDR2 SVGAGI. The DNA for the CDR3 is TGTGCCAGCTGGGGGGTTCGAGAGACCCAGTACTTC. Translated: CASWGVRETQYF.

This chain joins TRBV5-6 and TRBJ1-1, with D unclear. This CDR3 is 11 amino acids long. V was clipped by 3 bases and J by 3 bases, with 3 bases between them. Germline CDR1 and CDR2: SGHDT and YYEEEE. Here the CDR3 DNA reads TGTGCCAGCAGCTCAGACACTGAAGCTTTCTTT. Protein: CASSSDTEAFF.

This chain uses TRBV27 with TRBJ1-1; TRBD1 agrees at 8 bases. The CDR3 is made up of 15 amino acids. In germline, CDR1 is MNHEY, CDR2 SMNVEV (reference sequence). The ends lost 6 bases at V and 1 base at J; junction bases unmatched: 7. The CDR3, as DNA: TGTGCCAGCAGGGACGGGACAGGAGCGAACACTGAAGCTTTCTTT. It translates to CASRDGTGANTEAFF.

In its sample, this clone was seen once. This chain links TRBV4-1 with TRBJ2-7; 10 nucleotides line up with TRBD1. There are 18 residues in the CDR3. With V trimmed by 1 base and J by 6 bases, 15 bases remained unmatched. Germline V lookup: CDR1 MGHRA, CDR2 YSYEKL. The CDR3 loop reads CASSQAIGFRDRGSEQYF. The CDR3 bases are TGCGCCAGCAGCCAAGCGATTGGATTTCGGGACAGGGGTTCCGAGCAGTACTTC.

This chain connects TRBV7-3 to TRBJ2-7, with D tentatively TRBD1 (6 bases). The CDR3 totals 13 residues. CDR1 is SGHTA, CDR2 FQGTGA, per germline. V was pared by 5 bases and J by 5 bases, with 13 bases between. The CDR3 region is CASSSRGWDEQYF. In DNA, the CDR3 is TGTGCCAGCAGCAGCAGGGGTTGGGACGAGCAGTACTTC.

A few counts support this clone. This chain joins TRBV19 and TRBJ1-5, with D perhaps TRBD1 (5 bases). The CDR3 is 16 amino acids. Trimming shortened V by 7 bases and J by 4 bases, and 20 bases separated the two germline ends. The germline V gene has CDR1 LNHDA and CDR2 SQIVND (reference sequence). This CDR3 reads CASTSAGGRTNQPQHF. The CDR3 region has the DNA TGTGCCAGTACCTCGGCGGGGGGAAGGACAAATCAGCCCCAGCATTTT.

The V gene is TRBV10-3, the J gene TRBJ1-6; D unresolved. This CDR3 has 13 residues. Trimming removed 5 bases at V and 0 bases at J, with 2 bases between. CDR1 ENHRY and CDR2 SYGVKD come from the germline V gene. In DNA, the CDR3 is TGTGCCATCAGTAGCTCCTATAATTCACCCCTCCACTTT. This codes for CAISSSYNSPLHF.

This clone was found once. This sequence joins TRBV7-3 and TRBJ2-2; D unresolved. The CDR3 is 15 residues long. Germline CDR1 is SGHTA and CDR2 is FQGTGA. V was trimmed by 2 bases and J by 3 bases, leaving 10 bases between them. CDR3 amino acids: CASSLGFPDTGELFF. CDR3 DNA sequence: TGTGCCAGCAGCTTAGGTTTCCCGGACACCGGGGAGCTGTTTTTT.

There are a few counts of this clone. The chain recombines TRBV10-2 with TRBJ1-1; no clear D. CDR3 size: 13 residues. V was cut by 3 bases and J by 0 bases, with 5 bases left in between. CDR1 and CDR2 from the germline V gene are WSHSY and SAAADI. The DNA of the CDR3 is TGCGCCAGCAGTGAAAGGATGAACACTGAAGCTTTCTTT. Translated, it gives CASSERMNTEAFF.

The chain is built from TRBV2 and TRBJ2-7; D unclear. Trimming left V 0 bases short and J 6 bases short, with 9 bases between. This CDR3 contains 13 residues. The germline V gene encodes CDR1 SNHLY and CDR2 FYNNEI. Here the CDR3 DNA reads TGTGCCAGCAGTGAAGCGCGGAACGGCGAGCAGTACTTC. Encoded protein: CASSEARNGEQYF. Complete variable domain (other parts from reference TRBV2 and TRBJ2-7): EPEVTQTPSHQVTQMGQEVILRCVPISNHLYFYWYRQILGQKVEFLVSFYNNEISEKSEIFDDQFSVERPDGSNFTLKIRSTKLEDSAMYFCASSEARNGEQYFGPGTRLTVT.

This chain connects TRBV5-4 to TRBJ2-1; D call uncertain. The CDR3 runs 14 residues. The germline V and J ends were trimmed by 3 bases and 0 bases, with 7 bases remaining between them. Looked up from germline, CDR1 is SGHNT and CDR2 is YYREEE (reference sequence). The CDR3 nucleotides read TGTGCCAGCAGCTCTCGAGACTCCTACAATGAGCAGTTCTTC. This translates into CASSSRDSYNEQFF.

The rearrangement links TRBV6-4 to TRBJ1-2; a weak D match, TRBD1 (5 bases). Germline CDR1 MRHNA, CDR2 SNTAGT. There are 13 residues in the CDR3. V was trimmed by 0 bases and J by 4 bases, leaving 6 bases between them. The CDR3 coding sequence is TGTGCCAGCAGTGACTCTGGGGGCTATGGCTACACCTTC. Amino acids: CASSDSGGYGYTF.

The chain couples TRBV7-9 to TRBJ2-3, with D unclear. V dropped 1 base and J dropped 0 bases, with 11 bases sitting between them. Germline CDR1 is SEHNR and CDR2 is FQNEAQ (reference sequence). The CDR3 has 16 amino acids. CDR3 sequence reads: CASSLVTNPSTDTQYF. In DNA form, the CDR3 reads TGTGCCAGCAGCTTAGTGACAAATCCTAGCACAGATACGCAGTATTTT. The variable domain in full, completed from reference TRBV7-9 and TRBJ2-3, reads DTGVSQNPRHKITKRGQNVTFRCDPISEHNRLYWYRQTLGQGPEFLTYFQNEAQLEKSRLLSDRFSAERPKGSFSTLEIQRTEQGDSAMYLCASSLVTNPSTDTQYFGPGTRLTVL.

CDR3 coding DNA: TGTGCCAGCAGCCAAGATGCATGGGGGGGTTACAATGAGCAGTTCTTC. Translation: CASSQDAWGGYNEQFF. This chain uses TRBV16 with TRBJ2-1; 7 bases agree with TRBD2. Trimming at V came to 2 bases and at J to 4 bases, leaving 8 bases not matched to a gene. Germline V CDR1 and CDR2: KGHSY, FQNENV. CDR3 length equals 16 residues.

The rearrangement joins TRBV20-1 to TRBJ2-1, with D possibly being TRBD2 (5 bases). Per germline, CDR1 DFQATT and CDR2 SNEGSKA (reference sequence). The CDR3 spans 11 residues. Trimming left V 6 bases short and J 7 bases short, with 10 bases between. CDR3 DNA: TGCAGTGCCCCGGACTTAAATGAGCAGTTCTTC. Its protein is CSAPDLNEQFF.

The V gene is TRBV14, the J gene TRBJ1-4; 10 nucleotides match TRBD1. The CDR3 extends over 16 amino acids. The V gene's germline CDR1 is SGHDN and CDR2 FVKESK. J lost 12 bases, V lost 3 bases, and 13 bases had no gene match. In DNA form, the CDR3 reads TGTGCCAGCAGCCAGCCCGGGACAGGGGTCCCCGTGCAACTGTTTTTT. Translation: CASSQPGTGVPVQLFF.